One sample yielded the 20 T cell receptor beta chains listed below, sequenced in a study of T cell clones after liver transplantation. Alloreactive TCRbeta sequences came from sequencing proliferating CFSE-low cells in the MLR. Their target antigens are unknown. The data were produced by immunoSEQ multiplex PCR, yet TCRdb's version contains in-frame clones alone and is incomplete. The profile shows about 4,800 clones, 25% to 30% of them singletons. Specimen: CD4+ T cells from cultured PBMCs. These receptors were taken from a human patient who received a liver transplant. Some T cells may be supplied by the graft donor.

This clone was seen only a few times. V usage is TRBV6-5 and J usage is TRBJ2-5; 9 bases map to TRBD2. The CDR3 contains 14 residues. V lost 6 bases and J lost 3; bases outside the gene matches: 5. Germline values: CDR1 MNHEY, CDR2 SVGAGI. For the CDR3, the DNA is TGTGCCAGCAGAAGAGCGGGGGGCGAAGAGACCCAGTACTTC. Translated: CASRRAGGEETQYF.

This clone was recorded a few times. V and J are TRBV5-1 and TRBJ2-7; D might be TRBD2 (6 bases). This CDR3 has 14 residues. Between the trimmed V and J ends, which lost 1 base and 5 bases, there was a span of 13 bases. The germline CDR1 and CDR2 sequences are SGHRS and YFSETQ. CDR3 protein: CASSLRGSRNEQYF. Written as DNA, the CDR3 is TGCGCCAGCAGCTTGCGGGGGAGTAGAAACGAGCAGTACTTC.

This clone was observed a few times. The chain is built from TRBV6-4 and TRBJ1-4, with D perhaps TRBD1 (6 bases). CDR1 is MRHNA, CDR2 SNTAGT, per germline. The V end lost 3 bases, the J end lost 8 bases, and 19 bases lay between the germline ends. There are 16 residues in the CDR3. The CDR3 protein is CASSEALSGGREKLFF. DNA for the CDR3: TGTGCCAGCAGTGAAGCGCTTTCCGGGGGCAGGGAAAAACTGTTTTTT.

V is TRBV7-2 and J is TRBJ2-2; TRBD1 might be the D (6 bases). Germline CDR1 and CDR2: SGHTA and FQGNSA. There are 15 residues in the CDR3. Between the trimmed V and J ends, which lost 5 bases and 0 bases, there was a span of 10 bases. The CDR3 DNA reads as TGTGCCAGCAGCGTCGGACAGACGAACACCGGGGAGCTGTTTTTT. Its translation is CASSVGQTNTGELFF.

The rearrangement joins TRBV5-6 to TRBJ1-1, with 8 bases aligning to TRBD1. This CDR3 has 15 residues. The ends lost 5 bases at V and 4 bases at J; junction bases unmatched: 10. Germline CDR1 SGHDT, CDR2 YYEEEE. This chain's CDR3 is CASSYLDRESTEAFF. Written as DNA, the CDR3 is TGTGCCAGCAGTTACTTGGACAGGGAGAGCACTGAAGCTTTCTTT.

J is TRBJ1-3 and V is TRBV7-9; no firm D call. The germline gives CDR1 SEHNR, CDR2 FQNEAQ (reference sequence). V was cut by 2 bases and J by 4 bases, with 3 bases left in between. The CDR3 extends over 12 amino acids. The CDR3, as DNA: TGTGCCAGCAGCTTACAAGGAAACACCATATATTTT. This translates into CASSLQGNTIYF. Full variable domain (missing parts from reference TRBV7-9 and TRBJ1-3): DTGVSQNPRHKITKRGQNVTFRCDPISEHNRLYWYRQTLGQGPEFLTYFQNEAQLEKSRLLSDRFSAERPKGSFSTLEIQRTEQGDSAMYLCASSLQGNTIYFGEGSWLTVV.

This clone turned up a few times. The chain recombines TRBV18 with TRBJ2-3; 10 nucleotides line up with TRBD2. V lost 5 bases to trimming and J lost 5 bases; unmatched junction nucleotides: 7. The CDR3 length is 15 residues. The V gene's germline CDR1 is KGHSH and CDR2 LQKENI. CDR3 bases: TGTGCCAGCTCATCCTCTAGCGGGAGTGGAGATACGCAGTATTTT. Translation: CASSSSSGSGDTQYF.

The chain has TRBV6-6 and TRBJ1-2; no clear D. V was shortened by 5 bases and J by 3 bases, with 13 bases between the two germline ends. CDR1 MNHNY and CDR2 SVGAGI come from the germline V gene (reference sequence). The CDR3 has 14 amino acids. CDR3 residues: CASSPSDGYYGYTF. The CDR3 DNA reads TGTGCCAGCAGTCCCTCGGACGGATACTATGGCTACACCTTC.

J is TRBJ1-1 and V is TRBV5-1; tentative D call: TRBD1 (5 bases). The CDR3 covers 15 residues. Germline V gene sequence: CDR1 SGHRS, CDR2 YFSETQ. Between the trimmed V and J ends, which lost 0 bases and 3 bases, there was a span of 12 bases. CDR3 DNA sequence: TGCGCCAGCAGCTTGGCCTGGGGGGAGGACACTGAAGCTTTCTTT. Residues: CASSLAWGEDTEAFF. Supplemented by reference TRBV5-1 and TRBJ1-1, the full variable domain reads KAGVTQTPRYLIKTRGQQVTLSCSPISGHRSVSWYQQTPGQGLQFLFEYFSETQRNKGNFPGRFSGRQFSNSRSEMNVSTLELGDSALYLCASSLAWGEDTEAFFGQGTRLTVV.

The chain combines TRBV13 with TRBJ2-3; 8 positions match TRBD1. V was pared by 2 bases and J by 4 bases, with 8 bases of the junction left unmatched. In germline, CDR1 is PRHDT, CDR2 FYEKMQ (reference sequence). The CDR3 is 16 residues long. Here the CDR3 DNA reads TGTGCCAGCAGCTTACAACAACAGGGGGACGCAGATACGCAGTATTTT. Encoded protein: CASSLQQQGDADTQYF.

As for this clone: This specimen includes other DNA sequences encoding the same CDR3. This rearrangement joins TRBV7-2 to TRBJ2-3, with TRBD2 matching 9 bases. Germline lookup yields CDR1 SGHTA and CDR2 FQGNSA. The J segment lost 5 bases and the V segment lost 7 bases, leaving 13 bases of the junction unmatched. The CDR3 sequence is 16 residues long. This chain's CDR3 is CASTGDGRGGEDTQYF. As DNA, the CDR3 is TGTGCCAGCACCGGAGACGGGCGGGGGGGGGAAGATACGCAGTATTTT.

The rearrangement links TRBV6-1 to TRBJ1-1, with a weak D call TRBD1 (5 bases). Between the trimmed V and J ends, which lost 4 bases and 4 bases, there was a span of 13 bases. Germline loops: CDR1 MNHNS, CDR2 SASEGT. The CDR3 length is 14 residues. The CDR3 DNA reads TGTGCCAGCAGTGGGACATTCAGCGGCACTGAAGCTTTCTTT. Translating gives CASSGTFSGTEAFF.

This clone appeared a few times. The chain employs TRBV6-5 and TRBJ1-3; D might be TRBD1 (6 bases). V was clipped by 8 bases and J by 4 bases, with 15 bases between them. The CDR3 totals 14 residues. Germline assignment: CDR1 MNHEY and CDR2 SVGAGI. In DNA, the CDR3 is TGTGCCAGCGGCGAACAGGGATACGGAAACACCATATATTTT. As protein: CASGEQGYGNTIYF.

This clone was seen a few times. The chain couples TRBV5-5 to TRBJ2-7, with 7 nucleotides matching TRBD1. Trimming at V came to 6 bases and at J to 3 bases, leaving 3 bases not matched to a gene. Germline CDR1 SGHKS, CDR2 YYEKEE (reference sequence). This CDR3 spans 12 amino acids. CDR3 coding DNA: TGTGCCAGCAACCGACAGGGCTACGAGCAGTACTTC. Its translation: CASNRQGYEQYF.

The CDR3, as DNA: TGTGCCAGCAGCCCATACAGGGGGCAGGGCTACACCTTC. This encodes CASSPYRGQGYTF. This chain connects TRBV28 to TRBJ1-2; TRBD1 agrees at 9 bases. J lost 8 bases, V lost 6 bases, and 7 bases had no gene match. The CDR3 totals 13 residues. CDR1 is MDHEN, CDR2 SYDVKM, per germline.

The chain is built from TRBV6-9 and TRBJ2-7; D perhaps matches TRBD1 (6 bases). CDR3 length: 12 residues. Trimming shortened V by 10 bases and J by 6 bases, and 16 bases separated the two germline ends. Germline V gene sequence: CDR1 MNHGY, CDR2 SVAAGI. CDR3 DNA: TGTGCCACAAGCAAGACAGGTCTCGAGCAGTACTTC. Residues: CATSKTGLEQYF.

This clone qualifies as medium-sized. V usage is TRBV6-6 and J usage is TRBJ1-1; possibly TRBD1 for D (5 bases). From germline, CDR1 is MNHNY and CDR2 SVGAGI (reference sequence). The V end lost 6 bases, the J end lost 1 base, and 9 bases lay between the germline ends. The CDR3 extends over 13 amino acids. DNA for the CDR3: TGTGCCAGCAGCCCACAGGCGAACACTGAAGCTTTCTTT. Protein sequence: CASSPQANTEAFF.

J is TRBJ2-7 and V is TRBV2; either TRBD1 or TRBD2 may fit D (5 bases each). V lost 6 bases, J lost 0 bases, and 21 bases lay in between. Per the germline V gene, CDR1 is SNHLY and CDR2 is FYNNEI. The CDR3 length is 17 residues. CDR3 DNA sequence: TGTGCCAGCAGAGACTTGACTTGGGGACGGAGCTCCTACGAGCAGTACTTC. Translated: CASRDLTWGRSSYEQYF.

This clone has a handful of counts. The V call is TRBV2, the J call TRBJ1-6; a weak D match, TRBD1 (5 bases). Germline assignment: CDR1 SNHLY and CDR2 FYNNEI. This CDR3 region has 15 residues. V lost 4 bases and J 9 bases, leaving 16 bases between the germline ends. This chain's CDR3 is CASSGNLGGGSPLHF. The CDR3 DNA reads TGTGCCAGCAGTGGGAATCTAGGCGGGGGTTCACCCCTCCACTTT. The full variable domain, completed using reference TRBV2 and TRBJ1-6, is EPEVTQTPSHQVTQMGQEVILRCVPISNHLYFYWYRQILGQKVEFLVSFYNNEISEKSEIFDDQFSVERPDGSNFTLKIRSTKLEDSAMYFCASSGNLGGGSPLHFGNGTRLTVT.

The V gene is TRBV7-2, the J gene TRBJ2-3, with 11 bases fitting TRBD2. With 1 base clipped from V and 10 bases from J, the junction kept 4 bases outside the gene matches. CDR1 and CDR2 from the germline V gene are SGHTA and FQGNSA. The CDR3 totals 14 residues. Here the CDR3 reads CASSLGPSGRSQYF. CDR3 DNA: TGTGCCAGCAGCTTAGGTCCTAGCGGGAGGTCGCAGTATTTT.